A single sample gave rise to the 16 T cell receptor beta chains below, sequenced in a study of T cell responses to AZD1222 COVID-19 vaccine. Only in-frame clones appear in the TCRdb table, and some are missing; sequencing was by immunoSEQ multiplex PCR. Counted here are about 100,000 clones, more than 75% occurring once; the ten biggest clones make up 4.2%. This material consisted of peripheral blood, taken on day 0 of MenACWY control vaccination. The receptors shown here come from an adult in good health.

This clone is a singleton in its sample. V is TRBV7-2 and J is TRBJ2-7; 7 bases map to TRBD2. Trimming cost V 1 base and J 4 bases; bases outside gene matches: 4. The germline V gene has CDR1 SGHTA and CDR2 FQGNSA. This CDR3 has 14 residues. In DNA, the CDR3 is TGTGCCAGCAGCTTAGATGGTAGCGGGTACGAGCAGTACTTC. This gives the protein CASSLDGSGYEQYF.

CDR3 bases: TGTGCCAGCAGCGTACGCGAGGGCTCTAGCACAGATACGCAGTATTTT. Amino acid sequence: CASSVREGSSTDTQYF. The chain carries TRBV9 and TRBJ2-3, with D possibly TRBD2 on 5 matching bases. The germline CDR1 and CDR2 sequences are SGDLS and YYNGEE. Trimming left V 1 base short and J 0 bases short, with 12 bases between. The CDR3 loop spans 16 amino acids.

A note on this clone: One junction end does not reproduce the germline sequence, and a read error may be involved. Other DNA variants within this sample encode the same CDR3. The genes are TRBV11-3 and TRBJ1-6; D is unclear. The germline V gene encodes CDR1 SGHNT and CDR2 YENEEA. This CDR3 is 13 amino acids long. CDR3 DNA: TGTGCCAGCAGTTTAGGTGGTAATTCACCCCTCCACTTT. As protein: CASSLGGNSPLHF.

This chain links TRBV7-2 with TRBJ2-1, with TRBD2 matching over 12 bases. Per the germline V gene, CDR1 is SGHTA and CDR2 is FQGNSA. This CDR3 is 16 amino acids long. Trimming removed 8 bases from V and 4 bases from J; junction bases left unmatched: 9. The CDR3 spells CASGPSGGDIYNEQFF. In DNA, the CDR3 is TGTGCCAGCGGCCCTAGCGGGGGGGACATTTACAATGAGCAGTTCTTC.

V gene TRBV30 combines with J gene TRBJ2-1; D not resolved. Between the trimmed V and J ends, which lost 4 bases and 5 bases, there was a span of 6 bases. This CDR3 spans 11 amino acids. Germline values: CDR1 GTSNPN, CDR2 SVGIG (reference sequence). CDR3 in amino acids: CAWKKNNEQFF. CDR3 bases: TGTGCCTGGAAGAAGAACAATGAGCAGTTCTTC.

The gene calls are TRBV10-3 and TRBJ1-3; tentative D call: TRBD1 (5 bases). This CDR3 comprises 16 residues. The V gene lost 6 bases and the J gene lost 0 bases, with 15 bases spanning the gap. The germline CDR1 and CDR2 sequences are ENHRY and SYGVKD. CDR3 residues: CAISRSGTNSGNTIYF. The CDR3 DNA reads TGTGCCATCAGCAGGTCGGGGACTAACTCTGGAAACACCATATATTTT.

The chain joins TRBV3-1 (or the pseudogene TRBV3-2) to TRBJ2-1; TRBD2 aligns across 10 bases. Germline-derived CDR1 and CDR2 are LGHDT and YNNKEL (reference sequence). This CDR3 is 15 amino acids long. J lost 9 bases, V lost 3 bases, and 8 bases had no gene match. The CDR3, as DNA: TGTGCCAGCAGCCACGGAGCGGGAGGGCGGGGTGAGCAGTTCTTC. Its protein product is CASSHGAGGRGEQFF.

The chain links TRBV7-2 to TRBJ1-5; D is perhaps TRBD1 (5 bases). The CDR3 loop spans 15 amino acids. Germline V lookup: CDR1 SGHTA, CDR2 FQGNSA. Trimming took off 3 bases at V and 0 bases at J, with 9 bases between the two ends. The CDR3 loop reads CASSLGGGSNQPQHF. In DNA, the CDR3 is TGTGCCAGCAGCTTGGGGGGTGGTAGCAATCAGCCCCAGCATTTT.

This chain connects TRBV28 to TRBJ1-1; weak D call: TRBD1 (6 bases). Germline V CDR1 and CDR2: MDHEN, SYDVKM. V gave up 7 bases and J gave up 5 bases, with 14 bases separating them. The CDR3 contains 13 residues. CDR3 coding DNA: TGTGCCAGCAAAACAGGGAAGAAGACTGAAGCTTTCTTT. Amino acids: CASKTGKKTEAFF.

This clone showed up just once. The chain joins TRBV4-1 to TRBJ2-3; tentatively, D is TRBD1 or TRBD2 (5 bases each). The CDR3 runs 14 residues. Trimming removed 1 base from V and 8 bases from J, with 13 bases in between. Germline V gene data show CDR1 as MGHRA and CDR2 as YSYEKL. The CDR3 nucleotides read TGCGCCAGCAGCCAAGGGACTTGGCAGGGTACGCAGTATTTT. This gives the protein CASSQGTWQGTQYF.

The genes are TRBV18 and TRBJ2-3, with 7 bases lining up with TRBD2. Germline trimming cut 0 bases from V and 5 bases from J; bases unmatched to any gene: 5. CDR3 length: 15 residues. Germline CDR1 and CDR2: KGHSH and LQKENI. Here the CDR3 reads CASSPPASGQDTQYF. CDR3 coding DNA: TGTGCCAGCTCACCACCGGCTAGCGGACAAGATACGCAGTATTTT.

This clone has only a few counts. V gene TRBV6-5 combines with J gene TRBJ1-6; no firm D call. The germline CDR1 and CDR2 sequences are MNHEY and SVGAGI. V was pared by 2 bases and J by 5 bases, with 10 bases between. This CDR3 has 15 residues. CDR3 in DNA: TGTGCCAGCAGTTACCTGGACGGAGATAATTCACCCCTCCACTTT. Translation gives CASSYLDGDNSPLHF.

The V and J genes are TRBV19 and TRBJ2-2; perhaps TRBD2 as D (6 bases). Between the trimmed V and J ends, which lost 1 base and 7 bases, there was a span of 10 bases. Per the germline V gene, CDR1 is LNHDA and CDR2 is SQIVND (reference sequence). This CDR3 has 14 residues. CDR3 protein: CASSIVSGLGELFF. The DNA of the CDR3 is TGTGCCAGTAGTATAGTTAGCGGCCTCGGGGAGCTGTTTTTT.

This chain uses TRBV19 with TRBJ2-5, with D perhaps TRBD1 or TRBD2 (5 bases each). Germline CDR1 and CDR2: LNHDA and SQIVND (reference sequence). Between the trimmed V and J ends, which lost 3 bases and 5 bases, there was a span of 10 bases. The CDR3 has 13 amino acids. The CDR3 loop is CASSIWGGETQYF. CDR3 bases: TGTGCCAGTAGTATTTGGGGCGGGGAGACCCAGTACTTC.

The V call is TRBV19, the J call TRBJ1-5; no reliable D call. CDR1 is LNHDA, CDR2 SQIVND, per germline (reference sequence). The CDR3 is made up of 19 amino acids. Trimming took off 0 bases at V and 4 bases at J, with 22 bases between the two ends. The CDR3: CASSIDQIKDPWGNQPQHF. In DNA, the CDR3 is TGTGCCAGTAGTATAGATCAAATAAAGGATCCCTGGGGTAATCAGCCCCAGCATTTT.

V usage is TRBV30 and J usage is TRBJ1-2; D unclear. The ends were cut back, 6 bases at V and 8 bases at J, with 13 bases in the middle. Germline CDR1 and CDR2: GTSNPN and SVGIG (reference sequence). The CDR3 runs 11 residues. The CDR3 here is CACQVGWGYTF. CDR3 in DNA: TGTGCCTGCCAAGTGGGTTGGGGCTACACCTTC.